Shown below are 12 T cell receptor beta chains from a single sample sequenced in a study of patients and donors after allogeneic stem cell transplantation. Each CDR3 protein is one row after TCRdb ran MiXCR on the RT-PCR reads. The table lists 200,000 to 250,000 distinct CDR3 sequences, 13% to 15% of them singletons, with under 14% in the top ten. The specimen sequenced was blood, either unsorted or a sorted T cell fraction (not recorded which). Every receptor here comes from a human donor who was either an allogeneic HSCT recipient or a stem cell or donor lymphocyte infusion donor (not recorded which). It is not recorded whose cells these are; they may come from a transplant donor.

This clonotype appeared a few times. The chain joins TRBV21-1 to TRBJ1-5; the D call TRBD1 from the table was never checked on the DNA. TRBV21-1 is designated a pseudogene. CDR3 length: 15 residues. This CDR3 is CASNQGHQGNQPQHF. CDR3 sequence (DNA): TGTGCCAGCAACCAGGGACATCAGGGCAATCAGCCCCAGCATTTT.

The V gene is TRBV7-2, the J gene TRBJ2-2; D gene uncertain. Trimming pared 6 bases from V and 1 base from J, leaving 9 bases between. Germline-derived CDR1 and CDR2 are SGHTA and FQGNSA. The CDR3 covers 14 residues. The DNA of the CDR3 is TGTGCCAGCAGACCGGACGGGAACACCGGGGAGCTGTTTTTT. It yields the protein CASRPDGNTGELFF.

The CDR3 here is CPGGDGGENQPQHF. The CDR3 region has the DNA TGCCCCGGAGGAGACGGGGGCGAAAATCAGCCCCAGCATTTT. The gene calls are TRBV20-1 and TRBJ1-5; perhaps TRBD1 as D (6 bases). Germline CDR1 is DFQATT and CDR2 is SNEGSKA (reference sequence). The CDR3 spans 14 residues.

The chain links TRBV11-3 to TRBJ2-1; the D gene is possibly TRBD2 (5 bases). The CDR3 runs to 13 residues. Germline V gives CDR1 SGHNT, CDR2 YENEEA. The V end lost 1 base, the J end lost 7 bases, and 8 bases lay between the germline ends. Written as DNA, the CDR3 is TGTGCCAGCAGCTTAGGAGGGTGGAATGAGCAGTTCTTC. Residues: CASSLGGWNEQFF. Based on the CDR3 plus reference TRBV11-3 and TRBJ2-1, the full variable domain is EAGVVQSPRYKIIEKKQPVAFWCNPISGHNTLYWYLQNLGQGPELLIRYENEEAVDDSQLPKDRFSAERLKGVDSTLKIQPAELGDSAVYLCASSLGGWNEQFFGPGTRLTVL.

The rearrangement uses TRBV20-1 and TRBJ1-2; D is possibly TRBD1 (5 bases). Per the germline V gene, CDR1 is DFQATT and CDR2 is SNEGSKA (reference sequence). The CDR3 contains 15 residues. Trimming took off 2 bases at V and 6 bases at J, with 19 bases between the two ends. In nucleotides, the CDR3 is TGCAGTGCTAGAACAGGCGATAGGGGCTCCCATGGCTACACCTTC. This translates into CSARTGDRGSHGYTF.

The V and J genes are TRBV19 and TRBJ2-7; TRBD2 might be the D (6 bases). CDR1 and CDR2 from the germline V gene are LNHDA and SQIVND (reference sequence). The ends were cut back, 8 bases at V and 6 bases at J, with 11 bases in the middle. CDR3 length equals 11 residues. Here the CDR3 reads CASGEATEQYF. For the CDR3, the DNA is TGTGCCAGTGGGGAGGCAACCGAGCAGTACTTC.

The rearrangement uses TRBV20-1 and TRBJ1-1; unclear D gene. CDR1 and CDR2 (germline): DFQATT, SNEGSKA (reference sequence). The CDR3 is made up of 12 amino acids. V was cut by 0 bases and J by 10 bases, with 12 bases left in between. In DNA, the CDR3 is TGCAGTGCTAGAGATGGGCCGGATGGAGCTTTCTTT. It codes for CSARDGPDGAFF.

The CDR3: CASSYRDIRDGYTF. The CDR3, as DNA: TGTGCCAGCAGTTACCGGGACATTCGGGATGGCTACACCTTC. The chain links TRBV6-5 to TRBJ1-2, with a possible D match to TRBD1 (6 bases). This CDR3 spans 14 amino acids. CDR1 is MNHEY and CDR2 is SVGAGI in the germline V gene. The V and J ends lost 2 bases and 6 bases respectively, with 13 bases between them.

There are a few counts of this clonotype. The J gene is TRBJ1-5, the V gene TRBV6-1; 8 nucleotides agree with TRBD1. CDR1 MNHNS and CDR2 SASEGT come from the germline V gene. Losses at the gene ends were 6 bases for V and 6 bases for J; bases not matched to a gene: 7. The length of the CDR3 is 14 residues. CDR3 in DNA: TGTGCCAGCAGACAGACAGGGGAAGGTCAGCCCCAGCATTTT. Its translation: CASRQTGEGQPQHF.

In its sample, this clonotype was seen many times. This chain connects TRBV6-2 or TRBV6-3 to TRBJ2-7, with D possibly being TRBD2 (5 bases). The CDR3 totals 14 residues. The V gene lost 5 bases and the J gene lost 7 bases, with 18 bases spanning the gap. CDR1 MNHEY and CDR2 SVGEGT come from the germline V gene. CDR3: CASSKSPRRGEQYF. The DNA of the CDR3 is TGTGCCAGCAGTAAATCCCCGAGAAGAGGGGAGCAGTACTTC.

The CDR3 coding sequence is TGTGCCAGCAGTTACTCGAACGTACCCTACGAGCAGTACTTC. This codes for CASSYSNVPYEQYF. The chain employs TRBV6-5 and TRBJ2-7, with no clear D. The CDR3 contains 14 residues. CDR1 and CDR2 (germline): MNHEY, SVGAGI. V lost 0 bases to trimming and J lost 2 bases, with 8 bases between them.

The rearrangement joins TRBV5-1 to TRBJ2-5; TRBD2 agrees at 7 bases. This CDR3 spans 14 amino acids. V shed 3 bases and J 4 bases; nucleotides not matched to a gene: 6. Germline assignment: CDR1 SGHRS and CDR2 YFSETQ. The CDR3 DNA follows: TGCGCCAGCAGCTCGAATACGGGGGGAGAGACCCAGTACTTC. Its protein is CASSSNTGGETQYF.